The 15 T cell receptor beta chains reported below all come from one sample, sequenced in a study of T-cell memory formation after mild COVID-19. TCRdb fed the 5' RACE reads into MiXCR, producing one record per CDR3 protein. The data show hundreds of thousands of distinct CDR3 sequences, with around 13% seen just once and about 20% held by the top ten. What was sequenced was PBMCs or a T cell subset sorted from them (not recorded which). Receptor source: a man aged 18 to 35 who had mild COVID-19 (a few samples of this study predate the infection). Cell type and time point are not known.

J is TRBJ2-5 and V is TRBV14; TRBD1 might be the D (5 bases). The germline V and J ends were trimmed by 0 bases and 1 base, with 12 bases remaining between them. CDR1 SGHDN and CDR2 FVKESK come from the germline V gene. The CDR3 runs 16 residues. The CDR3 coding sequence is TGTGCCAGCAGCCAAGAAACTCAGGGTATCCAAGAGACCCAGTACTTC. It translates to CASSQETQGIQETQYF.

This clonotype was recorded a few times. The CDR3 DNA reads TGTGCCAGCAGCTTTCGCGACTACTACGAGCAGTACTTC. Translating it yields CASSFRDYYEQYF. This sequence joins TRBV7-9 and TRBJ2-7; weak D call: TRBD2 (5 bases). Germline CDR1 is SEHNR and CDR2 is FQNEAQ (reference sequence). The CDR3 loop spans 13 amino acids. V shed 3 bases and J shed 3 bases, with 9 bases lying between them.

This clonotype was observed many times. The chain carries TRBV12-3 or TRBV12-4 and TRBJ2-7; D may be TRBD1 (6 bases). The length of the CDR3 is 13 residues. Trimming removed 3 bases at V and 6 bases at J, with 12 bases between. The CDR3 DNA reads TGTGCCAGCAGTTTCGGCGTGGGGGCCGAGCAGTACTTC. Amino acid sequence: CASSFGVGAEQYF.

The rearrangement joins TRBV28 to TRBJ2-1, with TRBD2 identical over 10 bases. Germline lookup yields CDR1 MDHEN and CDR2 SYDVKM. The CDR3 is 16 residues long. The J segment lost 6 bases and the V segment lost 1 base, leaving 6 bases of the junction unmatched. This CDR3 is CASSLFSSGGRNEQFF. Here the CDR3 DNA reads TGTGCCAGCAGTTTATTCTCTAGCGGGGGACGCAATGAGCAGTTCTTC.

This clonotype has a count of ten or more. This chain links TRBV7-2 with TRBJ1-2; D remains unclear. V lost 3 bases, J lost 4 bases, and 3 bases lay in between. This CDR3 region has 11 residues. From germline, CDR1 is SGHTA and CDR2 FQGNSA. CDR3 protein: CASSFPYGYTF. The CDR3 DNA sequence: TGTGCCAGCAGCTTTCCCTATGGCTACACCTTC.

The rearrangement uses TRBV18 and TRBJ2-7; D assignment may be TRBD1 or TRBD2 (6 bases each). V gave up 4 bases and J gave up 6 bases, with 16 bases separating them. CDR3 length: 14 residues. From germline, CDR1 is KGHSH and CDR2 LQKENI. CDR3 sequence: CASSLLGKGGEQYV. The CDR3 bases are TGTGCCAGCTCACTCCTAGGAAAGGGGGGCGAGCAGTACGTC.

The CDR3 reads CASRLFNEQYF. For the CDR3, the DNA is TGTGCCAGCAGGCTCTTCAACGAGCAGTACTTC. This chain uses TRBV11-2 with TRBJ2-7; D remains unclear. V gave up 6 bases and J gave up 5 bases, with 8 bases separating them. Germline CDR1 and CDR2: SGHAT and FQNNGV. This CDR3 has 11 amino acids.

This chain links TRBV7-9 with TRBJ2-7; perhaps TRBD1 as D (5 bases). The length of the CDR3 is 14 residues. V was clipped by 5 bases and J by 5 bases, with 16 bases between them. The germline V gene encodes CDR1 SEHNR and CDR2 FQNEAQ (reference sequence). CDR3 bases: TGTGCCAGCAGCCACCAGGGTATCATCGACGAGCAGTACTTC. This encodes CASSHQGIIDEQYF.

This clonotype was seen at least ten times. This sequence joins TRBV4-1 and TRBJ1-2; unclear D gene. Germline V gene data show CDR1 as MGHRA and CDR2 as YSYEKL. V dropped 1 base and J dropped 4 bases, with 10 bases sitting between them. This CDR3 region has 14 residues. The CDR3: CASSQASVLYGYTF. The CDR3 DNA is TGCGCCAGCAGCCAAGCGTCGGTGCTCTATGGCTACACCTTC.

The chain carries TRBV27 and TRBJ1-3; the D is unclear. Germline V gene sequence: CDR1 MNHEY, CDR2 SMNVEV (reference sequence). The CDR3 is made up of 13 amino acids. V lost 6 bases, J lost 0 bases, and 6 bases lay in between. CDR3 in amino acids: CASRGSSGNTIYF. In nucleotides, the CDR3 is TGTGCCAGCAGGGGCTCCTCTGGAAACACCATATATTTT.

V gene TRBV10-1 combines with J gene TRBJ2-3; D remains ambiguous. Trimming took 3 bases from V and 2 from J, leaving 6 bases between them. The CDR3 has 13 residues. The germline CDR1 and CDR2 sequences are WNHNN and SYGVQD (reference sequence). In DNA form, the CDR3 reads TGCGCCAGCAGTGAAGGAGCCACAGATACGCAGTATTTT. It specifies CASSEGATDTQYF.

This clonotype was picked up a small number of times. This rearrangement joins TRBV10-3 to TRBJ1-1, with 9 bases fitting TRBD1. Germline CDR1 and CDR2: ENHRY and SYGVKD. The CDR3 is made up of 15 amino acids. V lost 2 bases and J lost 4; bases outside the gene matches: 5. As DNA, the CDR3 is TGTGCCATCAGTGAGCGGGGACAGGGCGGCACTGAAGCTTTCTTT. Translated: CAISERGQGGTEAFF.

This clonotype was seen only a few times. The J gene is TRBJ1-3, the V gene TRBV29-1, with a tentative D call TRBD1 (6 bases). Trimming stripped 3 bases from V and 4 bases from J, with 7 bases between. CDR1 is SQVTM and CDR2 is ANQGSEA in the germline V gene. The CDR3 spans 12 residues. This chain's CDR3 is CSVEGAGNTIYF. The CDR3 region has the DNA TGCAGCGTTGAGGGGGCGGGAAACACCATATATTTT.

This clonotype was detected only a few times. CDR3 region: CASSLNTNQPQHF. The DNA for the CDR3 is TGTGCCAGCAGCTTAAACACAAATCAGCCCCAGCATTTT. V usage is TRBV7-9 and J usage is TRBJ1-5; D call uncertain. Germline assignment: CDR1 SEHNR and CDR2 FQNEAQ (reference sequence). CDR3 length: 13 residues. Trimming took off 2 bases at V and 4 bases at J, with 6 bases between the two ends.

The V gene is TRBV11-3, the J gene TRBJ2-2; D is uncertain. The V gene's germline CDR1 is SGHNT and CDR2 YENEEA. V lost 3 bases, J lost 7 bases, and 9 bases lay in between. The CDR3 consists of 13 residues. CDR3 nucleotides: TGTGCCAGCAGCTTGTCGGACGGCGGGGAGCTGTTTTTT. This translates into CASSLSDGGELFF.